The entry that follows covers one TCR beta chain sequence. The entry originates in a study of blood T cell repertoires in COVID-19. At the level of the study: Samples representing acute and convalescent COVID-19 were sourced from the United States, Italy and Spain.

CDR1 MNHNS and CDR2 SASEGT come from the germline V gene. V trimming: 2 bases; J trimming: 10 bases; junction bases outside the gene matches: 9. The CDR3 is 14 amino acids. Some clones are missing from TCRdb's copy, which holds only in-frame ones; the method was immunoSEQ multiplex PCR. The table lists roughly 250,000 clones, about 89% of them singletons, with roughly 9% in the top ten. Participants, about 18 to 100 years old, spanned approximately 26 US areas. Recovered participants had two consecutive negative NP/OP PCR tests, healthcare professional clearance, or symptom resolution. Sequencing was performed on PBMCs or T cells enriched from blood (not recorded which). This clonotype was obtained from a man aged 35 to 55 who had recovered from COVID-19. This sequence joins TRBV6-1 and TRBJ2-3; 7 nucleotides align to TRBD2. CDR3 sequence reads: CASSENAGRRAQYF. In nucleotides, the CDR3 is TGTGCCAGCAGTGAAAACGCCGGGAGGCGGGCGCAGTATTTT.